This T cell receptor (beta chain) was obtained from a study of CD8+CD57+ T cells in acquired aplastic anemia. Study-level results: CD8+ Simpson's diversity did not differ significantly between patients and controls.

The CDR3 covers 11 residues. Trimming pared 5 bases from V and 0 bases from J, leaving 2 bases between. Per the germline V gene, CDR1 is SGHTA and CDR2 is FQGNSA. This clonotype was observed many times. Its antigen is not known. Genomic DNA, serving as template, underwent TCR beta VDJ and CDR3 profiling. TCRdb re-called the reads with MiXCR, one entry per CDR3 protein. The repertoire holds some 200,000 distinct CDR3 sequences, with more than 45% as singletons. An expansion of CD8+CD57+ cells by flow cytometry had been shown in patients chosen for sequencing. The sample consisted of sorted CD4+, CD8+, or CD8+CD57+ T cells (not recorded which) from PBMCs. The TCR originated in a human donor with aplastic anemia. The chain recombines TRBV7-2 with TRBJ2-7, with unresolved D. CDR3 amino acids: CASSRSYEQYF. DNA for the CDR3: TGTGCCAGCAGCCGCTCCTACGAGCAGTACTTC.